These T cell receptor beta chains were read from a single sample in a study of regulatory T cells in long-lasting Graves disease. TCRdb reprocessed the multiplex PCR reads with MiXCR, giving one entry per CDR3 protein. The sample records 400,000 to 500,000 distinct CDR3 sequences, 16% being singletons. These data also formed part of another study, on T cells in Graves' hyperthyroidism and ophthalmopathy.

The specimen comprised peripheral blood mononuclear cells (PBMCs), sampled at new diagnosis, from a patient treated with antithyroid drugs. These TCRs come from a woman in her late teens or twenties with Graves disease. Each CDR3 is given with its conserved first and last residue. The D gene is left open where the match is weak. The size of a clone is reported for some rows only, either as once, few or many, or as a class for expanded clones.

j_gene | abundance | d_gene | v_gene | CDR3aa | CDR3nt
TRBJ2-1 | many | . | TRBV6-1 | CASTTSPPGNEQFF | TGTGCCAGCACCACTAGCCCCCCTGGCAATGAGCAGTTCTTC
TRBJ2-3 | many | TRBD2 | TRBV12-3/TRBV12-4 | CASSLSRPSGHHFSTDTQYF | TGTGCCAGCAGTTTAAGTAGACCTAGCGGACATCACTTTAGCACAGATACGCAGTATTTT
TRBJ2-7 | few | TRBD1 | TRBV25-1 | CASSETPDRVQQYF | TGTGCCAGCAGTGAAACCCCGGACAGGGTCCAGCAGTACTTC
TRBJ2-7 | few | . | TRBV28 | CASSPWGDQGGEQYF | TGTGCCAGCAGTCCGTGGGGCGATCAGGGCGGCGAGCAGTACTTC
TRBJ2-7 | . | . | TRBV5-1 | CASSSTTDRAGVFYEQYF | TGCGCCAGCAGCTCGACCACGGACAGGGCGGGGGTTTTCTACGAGCAGTACTTC
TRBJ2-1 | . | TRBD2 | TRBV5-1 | CASSLGLAGGIPYNEQFF | TGCGCCAGCAGCTTGGGGCTAGCGGGAGGGATCCCCTACAATGAGCAGTTCTTC
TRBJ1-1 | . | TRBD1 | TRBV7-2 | CASSLVGQGASTEAFF | TGTGCCAGCAGCTTAGTAGGGCAGGGGGCTAGCACTGAAGCTTTCTTT
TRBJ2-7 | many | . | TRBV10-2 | CASSGTPPYEQYF | TGCGCCAGCAGTGGGACACCTCCTTACGAGCAGTACTTC
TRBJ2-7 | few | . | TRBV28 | CASSNGAVSGYEQYF | TGTGCCAGCAGCAACGGAGCGGTTTCGGGCTACGAGCAGTACTTC
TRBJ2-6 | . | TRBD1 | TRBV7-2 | CASSFISDRGRPGSGANVLTF | TGTGCCAGCAGCTTCATCTCGGACAGGGGTCGCCCGGGCTCTGGGGCCAACGTCCTGACTTTC
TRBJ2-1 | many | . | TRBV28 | CASSAQYNEQFF | TGTGCCAGCAGTGCTCAGTACAATGAGCAGTTCTTC
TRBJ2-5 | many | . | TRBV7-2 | CASSLEVGGLTGTQYF | TGTGCCAGCAGCTTAGAGGTGGGAGGCCTAACGGGGACCCAGTACTTC
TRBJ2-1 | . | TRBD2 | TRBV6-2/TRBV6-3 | CASSYTSGSPNEQFF | TGTGCCAGCAGTTACACTAGCGGGAGTCCTAATGAGCAGTTCTTC
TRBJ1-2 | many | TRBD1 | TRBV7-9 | CASSLAEGQGVHYTF | TGTGCCAGCAGCTTAGCCGAGGGACAGGGGGTTCACTACACCTTC
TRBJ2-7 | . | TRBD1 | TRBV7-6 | CASSLDRVAYEQYF | TGTGCCAGCAGCTTGGACAGGGTGGCCTACGAGCAGTACTTC
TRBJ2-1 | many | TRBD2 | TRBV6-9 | CASSYSASPGLDYNEQFF | TGTGCCAGCAGTTACTCCGCTTCACCGGGACTAGACTACAATGAGCAGTTCTTC
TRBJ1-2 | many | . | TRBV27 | CASSFAGTKGYTF | TGTGCCAGCAGTTTTGCAGGGACCAAGGGCTACACCTTC
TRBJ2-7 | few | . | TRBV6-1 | CASSELHYEQYF | TGTGCCAGCAGTGAGCTTCACTACGAGCAGTACTTC
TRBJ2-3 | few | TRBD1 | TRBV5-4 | CASSDREIRDTQYF | TGTGCCAGCAGCGACAGGGAGATTAGGGATACGCAGTATTTT
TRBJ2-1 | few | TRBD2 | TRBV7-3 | CASSRTSEGNEQFF | TGTGCCAGCAGCCGGACTAGCGAAGGTAATGAGCAGTTCTTC
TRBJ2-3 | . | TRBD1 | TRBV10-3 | CAIEDRALTDTQYF | TGTGCCATCGAGGACAGGGCATTAACAGATACGCAGTATTTT
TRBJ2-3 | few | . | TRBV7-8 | CASSPVGGGGTDTQYF | TGTGCCAGCAGCCCGGTGGGGGGAGGAGGCACAGATACGCAGTATTTT
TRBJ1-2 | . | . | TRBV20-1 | CSAYGLIDGYTF | TGCAGTGCTTACGGACTAATCGATGGCTACACCTTC
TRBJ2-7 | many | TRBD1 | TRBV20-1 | CSTTGGYSEQYF | TGCTCTACCACAGGGGGGTACTCCGAGCAGTACTTC
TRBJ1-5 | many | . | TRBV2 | CASSDLVSNQPQHF | TGTGCCAGCAGTGATCTTGTTAGCAATCAGCCCCAGCATTTT
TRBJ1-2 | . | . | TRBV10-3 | CAISEGGNYGYTF | TGTGCCATCAGTGAGGGAGGGAACTATGGCTACACCTTC
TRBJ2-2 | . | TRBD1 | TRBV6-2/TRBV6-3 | CASNPRGRTGCTGELFF | TGTGCCAGCAACCCAAGGGGGCGGACGGGGTGCACCGGGGAGCTGTTTTTT
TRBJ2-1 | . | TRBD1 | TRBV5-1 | CASSINRGQAAYNEQFF | TGCGCCAGCAGCATAAACAGGGGGCAAGCCGCCTACAATGAGCAGTTCTTC
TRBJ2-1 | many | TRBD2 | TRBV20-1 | CSAKAGSWGNEQFF | TGCAGTGCCAAAGCGGGATCCTGGGGCAATGAGCAGTTCTTC
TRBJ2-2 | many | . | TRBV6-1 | CANTGDRAFAGELFF | TGTGCCAACACGGGGGACAGAGCTTTCGCCGGGGAGCTGTTTTTT
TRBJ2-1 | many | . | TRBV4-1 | CASSQVPTGTSYNEQFF | TGCGCCAGCAGCCAAGTTCCCACCGGGACTTCCTACAATGAGCAGTTCTTC
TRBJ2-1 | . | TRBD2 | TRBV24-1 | CATSDLTSGTSAWNEQFF | TGTGCCACCAGTGATTTGACGTCCGGGACTAGCGCTTGGAATGAGCAGTTCTTC
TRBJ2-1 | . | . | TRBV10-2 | CASSFAWGEYNEQFF | TGCGCCAGCAGTTTTGCCTGGGGTGAATACAATGAGCAGTTCTTC
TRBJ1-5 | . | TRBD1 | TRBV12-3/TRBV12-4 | CASSLAMGQGADQPQHF | TGTGCCAGCAGTTTAGCGATGGGACAGGGGGCTGATCAGCCCCAGCATTTT
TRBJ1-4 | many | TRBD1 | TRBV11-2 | CASSLMGQVNEKLFF | TGTGCCAGCAGCTTAATGGGACAGGTCAATGAAAAACTGTTTTTT